These T cell receptor beta chains were read from a single sample in a study of blood T cell repertoires in COVID-19. The table came from immunoSEQ multiplex PCR; TCRdb's copy has only in-frame clones and leaves some out. The table includes some 14,000 clones, 75% to 90% detected once. The sequenced sample consisted of peripheral blood. These receptor sequences come from a man aged 50 or older with active COVID-19. CDR3s include the opening cysteine and the closing phenylalanine or tryptophan. Each record gives: J gene, V gene, clone size, D gene, CDR3 DNA, CDR3 protein. D genes are given only for firm matches. Expanded clones are given a class, and other clones once, few, many or no size at all.

j_call: TRBJ1-4
v_call: TRBV9
clone_size: once
d_call: NA
cdr3_nt: TGTGCCAGCAGCCCAAGGGGGGGAGCAACTAATGAAAAACTGTTTTTT
cdr3_aa: CASSPRGGATNEKLFF

j_call: TRBJ1-1
v_call: TRBV30
clone_size: NA
d_call: NA
cdr3_nt: TGTGCCTGGGGCGGGGGGGGCGCCCCGGGCACTGAAGCTTTCTTT
cdr3_aa: CAWGGGGAPGTEAFF

j_call: TRBJ1-1
v_call: TRBV7-2
clone_size: NA
d_call: NA
cdr3_nt: TGTGCCAGCAGCTTAGTTTCCGGGATATCTTTCTTT
cdr3_aa: CASSLVSGISFF

j_call: TRBJ1-6
v_call: TRBV27
clone_size: NA
d_call: NA
cdr3_nt: TGTGCCAGCAGGGCGGGATTTTCACCCCTCCACTTT
cdr3_aa: CASRAGFSPLHF

j_call: TRBJ1-2
v_call: TRBV6-1
clone_size: once
d_call: NA
cdr3_nt: TGTGCCAGCAGTGAAATGGGCTGGGGGGGAGGCTATGGCTACACCTTC
cdr3_aa: CASSEMGWGGGYGYTF

j_call: TRBJ1-6
v_call: TRBV7-3
clone_size: NA
d_call: NA
cdr3_nt: TGTGCCAGCAGCTTATCTCCAGGGGCGAATTCACCCCTCCACTTT
cdr3_aa: CASSLSPGANSPLHF

j_call: TRBJ2-1
v_call: TRBV6-2/TRBV6-3
clone_size: NA
d_call: NA
cdr3_nt: TGTGCCAGCAGCCTACTCAATGAGCAGTTCTTC
cdr3_aa: CASSLLNEQFF

j_call: TRBJ2-1
v_call: TRBV13
clone_size: NA
d_call: TRBD2
cdr3_nt: TGTGCCAGCAGCTTAGTAGCGGGAGTGGGGGGGTCCTACAATGAGCAGTTCTTC
cdr3_aa: CASSLVAGVGGSYNEQFF

j_call: TRBJ1-2
v_call: TRBV5-1
clone_size: once
d_call: TRBD1
cdr3_nt: TGCGCCAGCGGGACAGCCTATGGCTACACCTTC
cdr3_aa: CASGTAYGYTF

j_call: TRBJ1-2
v_call: TRBV10-3
clone_size: NA
d_call: NA
cdr3_nt: TGTGCCATATACAGGGAGACTGGATATGGCTACACCTTC
cdr3_aa: CAIYRETGYGYTF

j_call: TRBJ2-2
v_call: TRBV5-6
clone_size: once
d_call: NA
cdr3_nt: TGTGCCAGCCAGGTTGGAAGCACCGGGGAGCTGTTTTTT
cdr3_aa: CASQVGSTGELFF

j_call: TRBJ2-1
v_call: TRBV6-2/TRBV6-3
clone_size: NA
d_call: NA
cdr3_nt: TGTGCCAGCAGTTACTCAGCATGGGCGAGCTCCTACAATGAGCAGTTCTTC
cdr3_aa: CASSYSAWASSYNEQFF

j_call: TRBJ2-7
v_call: TRBV6-5
clone_size: NA
d_call: NA
cdr3_nt: TGTGCCAGCAGTTACTCGTATCAGAACTCCTACGAGCAGTACTTC
cdr3_aa: CASSYSYQNSYEQYF

j_call: TRBJ1-3
v_call: TRBV7-2
clone_size: once
d_call: TRBD1
cdr3_nt: TGTGCCAGCAGCTCAGGACAGGGGGGAGCTGGAAACACCATATATTTT
cdr3_aa: CASSSGQGGAGNTIYF

j_call: TRBJ2-5
v_call: TRBV19
clone_size: NA
d_call: TRBD1
cdr3_nt: TGTGCCAGTAGTTACACGGACAGGGGGTTAGAGACCCAGTACTTC
cdr3_aa: CASSYTDRGLETQYF

j_call: TRBJ2-5
v_call: TRBV19
clone_size: NA
d_call: NA
cdr3_nt: TGTGCCAGTAGTTTTGGCCCCTCCTCGGAGACCCAGTACTTC
cdr3_aa: CASSFGPSSETQYF

j_call: TRBJ2-3
v_call: TRBV7-9
clone_size: once
d_call: NA
cdr3_nt: TGTGCCAGCAGCTTAGATCTAGCGGATACGCAGTATTTT
cdr3_aa: CASSLDLADTQYF

j_call: TRBJ2-7
v_call: TRBV7-6
clone_size: NA
d_call: NA
cdr3_nt: TGTGCCAGCAGCTTGGGGGCTAGCGGAACTTACGAGCAGTACTTC
cdr3_aa: CASSLGASGTYEQYF

j_call: TRBJ2-1
v_call: TRBV5-6
clone_size: once
d_call: TRBD1
cdr3_nt: TGTGCCAGCAGCTCCGACAGGGGGCGGTACAATGAGCAGTTCTTC
cdr3_aa: CASSSDRGRYNEQFF

j_call: TRBJ2-7
v_call: TRBV9
clone_size: NA
d_call: NA
cdr3_nt: TGTGCCAGCAGCGTAGGTCTTAGCGGCGTCTACGAGCAGTACTTC
cdr3_aa: CASSVGLSGVYEQYF

j_call: TRBJ1-2
v_call: TRBV28
clone_size: once
d_call: NA
cdr3_nt: TGTGCCAGCAGTCACAAGCCCGGGAGGGCAAACTATGGCTACACCTTC
cdr3_aa: CASSHKPGRANYGYTF

j_call: TRBJ1-2
v_call: TRBV28
clone_size: NA
d_call: NA
cdr3_nt: TGTGCCAGCAGAAAACAGTCCTATGGCTACACCTTC
cdr3_aa: CASRKQSYGYTF

j_call: TRBJ2-2
v_call: TRBV7-8
clone_size: NA
d_call: TRBD2
cdr3_nt: TGTGCCAGCAGCCTAAGCGGGAGACACACCGGGGAGCTGTTTTTT
cdr3_aa: CASSLSGRHTGELFF

j_call: TRBJ1-2
v_call: TRBV3-1/TRBV3-2
clone_size: NA
d_call: TRBD1
cdr3_nt: TGTGCCAGCAGCCAAGGACAGGGGGATGGCTACACCTTC
cdr3_aa: CASSQGQGDGYTF

j_call: TRBJ2-1
v_call: TRBV9
clone_size: NA
d_call: TRBD2
cdr3_nt: TGTGCCAGCGCGACCGGGGGGTTAAACAATGAGCAGTTCTTC
cdr3_aa: CASATGGLNNEQFF

j_call: TRBJ2-2
v_call: TRBV7-2
clone_size: NA
d_call: NA
cdr3_nt: TGTGCCAGCAGCCAAAGGGACTCACGTCACACCGGGGAGCTGTTTTTT
cdr3_aa: CASSQRDSRHTGELFF

j_call: TRBJ1-2
v_call: TRBV5-4
clone_size: NA
d_call: NA
cdr3_nt: TGTGCCAGCAGCCCCCAGGGGCCCGGAGGCTATGGCTACACCTTC
cdr3_aa: CASSPQGPGGYGYTF

j_call: TRBJ1-2
v_call: TRBV5-8
clone_size: NA
d_call: TRBD1
cdr3_nt: TGTGCCAGCAGCTTGGAGGGGGCAGTGAACTATGGCTACACCTTC
cdr3_aa: CASSLEGAVNYGYTF

j_call: TRBJ1-2
v_call: TRBV7-6
clone_size: NA
d_call: TRBD1
cdr3_nt: TGTGCCAGCAGCCCGGACAGGGCCGGGTATGGCTACACCTTC
cdr3_aa: CASSPDRAGYGYTF

j_call: TRBJ1-1
v_call: TRBV2
clone_size: NA
d_call: NA
cdr3_nt: TGTGCCAGCAGTGAAGACCGGGAACTGACTGAAGCTTTCTTT
cdr3_aa: CASSEDRELTEAFF

j_call: TRBJ2-1
v_call: TRBV2
clone_size: once
d_call: NA
cdr3_nt: TGTGCCAGCAGCCCCCGGTATGAGCAGTTCTTC
cdr3_aa: CASSPRYEQFF

j_call: TRBJ2-7
v_call: TRBV7-8
clone_size: NA
d_call: TRBD1
cdr3_nt: TGTGCCAGCAGCTGGGGACAGGGGGCTATGTACGAGCAGTACTTC
cdr3_aa: CASSWGQGAMYEQYF

j_call: TRBJ2-2
v_call: TRBV5-8
clone_size: once
d_call: NA
cdr3_nt: TGTGCCAGCAGCCACCCTACTACATACACCGGGGAGCTGTTTTTT
cdr3_aa: CASSHPTTYTGELFF

j_call: TRBJ2-1
v_call: TRBV28
clone_size: few
d_call: NA
cdr3_nt: TGTGCCAGCAGAGAGGACTCGAGCTCCTACAATGAGCAGTTCTTC
cdr3_aa: CASREDSSSYNEQFF

j_call: TRBJ2-3
v_call: TRBV2
clone_size: NA
d_call: TRBD1
cdr3_nt: TGTGCCAGCAGCAGGGACAGGTCAGATACGCAGTATTTT
cdr3_aa: CASSRDRSDTQYF

j_call: TRBJ2-7
v_call: TRBV12-2
clone_size: NA
d_call: NA
cdr3_nt: TGTGCAAGTCGCCTGGGGACAGCGTGTGGGGGGTTCCTCTACGAGCAGTACTTC
cdr3_aa: CASRLGTACGGFLYEQYF

j_call: TRBJ2-7
v_call: TRBV7-2
clone_size: NA
d_call: TRBD2
cdr3_nt: TGTGCCAGCAGCTTAGGTAGCGGGAGTCCCCTGGGGGAGCAGTACTTC
cdr3_aa: CASSLGSGSPLGEQYF

j_call: TRBJ1-2
v_call: TRBV19
clone_size: NA
d_call: NA
cdr3_nt: TGTGCCAGTACCGCGAGGGGGGGGCCAGGCTACACCTTC
cdr3_aa: CASTARGGPGYTF

j_call: TRBJ1-1
v_call: TRBV6-6
clone_size: NA
d_call: NA
cdr3_nt: TGTGCCAGCATCAAGACAGTGCTGAACACTGAAGCTTTCTTT
cdr3_aa: CASIKTVLNTEAFF

j_call: TRBJ2-2
v_call: TRBV4-1
clone_size: NA
d_call: TRBD1
cdr3_nt: TGCGCCAGCAGCCAACAGGGGGCCTCAACCGGGGAGCTGTTTTTT
cdr3_aa: CASSQQGASTGELFF

j_call: TRBJ2-1
v_call: TRBV11-2
clone_size: NA
d_call: TRBD1
cdr3_nt: TGTGCCAGCAGCTTAGCAGTCTCCTCCGGGACAGGGATGTATGAGCAGTTCTTC
cdr3_aa: CASSLAVSSGTGMYEQFF

j_call: TRBJ2-7
v_call: TRBV5-1
clone_size: NA
d_call: NA
cdr3_nt: TGCGCCAGCAGCTTGTACGCTACGGGACTCAATACCTACGAGCAGTACTTC
cdr3_aa: CASSLYATGLNTYEQYF

j_call: TRBJ2-1
v_call: TRBV4-1
clone_size: NA
d_call: TRBD2
cdr3_nt: TGCGCCAGCAGCCCCATAGCGGGTCAGGCCTACAATGAGCAGTTCTTC
cdr3_aa: CASSPIAGQAYNEQFF

j_call: TRBJ2-3
v_call: TRBV6-4
clone_size: NA
d_call: NA
cdr3_nt: TGTGCCAGCAGTGGGCAGGCAACTGATACGCAGTATTTT
cdr3_aa: CASSGQATDTQYF

j_call: TRBJ1-6
v_call: TRBV25-1
clone_size: once
d_call: TRBD1
cdr3_nt: TGTGCCAGCAGTGGGGACAGGGTGACTTCACCCCTCCACTTT
cdr3_aa: CASSGDRVTSPLHF

j_call: TRBJ2-7
v_call: TRBV25-1
clone_size: NA
d_call: TRBD1
cdr3_nt: TGTGCCAGCAGGACAAAAGGGGGCCACACCTCCTACGAGCAGTACTTC
cdr3_aa: CASRTKGGHTSYEQYF

j_call: TRBJ2-7
v_call: TRBV30
clone_size: NA
d_call: TRBD2
cdr3_nt: TGTGCCTGGAGAGAACCGGGACTAAACGAGCAGTACTTC
cdr3_aa: CAWREPGLNEQYF

j_call: TRBJ2-1
v_call: TRBV11-2
clone_size: NA
d_call: NA
cdr3_nt: TGTGCCAGCAGCAGCCGGGACTTTACATCGTGGGGGGATTACAATGAGCAGTTCTTC
cdr3_aa: CASSSRDFTSWGDYNEQFF

j_call: TRBJ2-5
v_call: TRBV5-8
clone_size: NA
d_call: TRBD1
cdr3_nt: TGTGCCAGCAGCTTACACCCCCTGGACAGGGCCGAGACCCAGTACTTC
cdr3_aa: CASSLHPLDRAETQYF